One sample yielded the 23 T cell receptor beta chains listed below, sequenced in a study of T cells in Graves' hyperthyroidism and ophthalmopathy. RNA transcripts yielded amplified TCR beta CDR3 regions. Initially, a first-round RT-PCR of the TCR CDR3 employed the HTBI primer set. TCRdb used MiXCR to reprocess the multiplex PCR reads, holding one entry per CDR3 protein. In the table there are some 510,000 distinct CDR3 sequences, around 42% of which are singletons. The sequencing sample was made of peripheral blood or thyroid tissue (not recorded which). The source is a woman under 30 with Graves' hyperthyroidism.

This chain uses TRBV10-2 with TRBJ1-2; tentative D call: TRBD1 (6 bases). V was shortened by 7 bases and J by 6 bases, with 18 bases between the two germline ends. Germline assignment: CDR1 WSHSY and CDR2 SAAADI. The length of the CDR3 is 14 residues. The CDR3 DNA is TGCGCCAGCAAGAGTTCATCCAGGACAGATGGCTACACCTTC. This translates into CASKSSSRTDGYTF.

The gene calls are TRBV7-3 and TRBJ2-7; tentatively, D is TRBD2 (6 bases). The V end lost 7 bases, the J end lost 0 bases, and 16 bases lay between the germline ends. CDR3 length equals 15 residues. The germline gives CDR1 SGHTA, CDR2 FQGTGA. CDR3 nucleotides: TGTGCCAGCACCCCCGGGGGACGGAGCTCCTACGAGCAGTACTTC. Protein sequence: CASTPGGRSSYEQYF.

The chain couples TRBV10-3 to TRBJ2-3, with D hard to call. Germline CDR1 is ENHRY and CDR2 is SYGVKD. The ends were cut back, 4 bases at V and 2 bases at J, with 19 bases in the middle. This CDR3 contains 17 residues. The CDR3 DNA reads TGTGCCATCAGTGGTCCCGGAGCCAGCAGCCACACAGATACGCAGTATTTT. It codes for CAISGPGASSHTDTQYF.

This clonotype was picked up many times. The V call is TRBV2, the J call TRBJ1-5; D gene unclear. The germline CDR1 and CDR2 sequences are SNHLY and FYNNEI. The CDR3 has 14 amino acids. Trimming left V 4 bases short and J 0 bases short, with 7 bases between. The CDR3 reads CASSGAYSNQPQHF. The CDR3 bases are TGTGCCAGCAGTGGGGCTTATAGCAATCAGCCCCAGCATTTT.

V usage is TRBV19 and J usage is TRBJ2-6; the D gene is possibly TRBD1 (5 bases). Trimming took 10 bases from V and 0 from J, leaving 13 bases between them. The germline CDR1 and CDR2 sequences are LNHDA and SQIVND (reference sequence). The CDR3 extends over 15 amino acids. CDR3 sequence: CATERGSSGANVLTF. The CDR3 DNA follows: TGTGCCACGGAAAGGGGCAGCTCTGGGGCCAACGTCCTGACTTTC. The whole variable domain, remainder taken from reference TRBV19 and TRBJ2-6, is DGGITQSPKYLFRKEGQNVTLSCEQNLNHDAMYWYRQDPGQGLRLIYYSQIVNDFQKGDIAEGYSVSREKKESFPLTVTSAQKNPTAFYLCATERGSSGANVLTFGAGSRLTVL.

This clonotype was recorded many times. The V call is TRBV20-1, the J call TRBJ1-5; D uncertain. From germline, CDR1 is DFQATT and CDR2 SNEGSKA (reference sequence). V was pared by 4 bases and J by 3 bases, with 10 bases between. The CDR3 consists of 13 residues. In DNA form, the CDR3 reads TGCAGTGCTATCCGAAGGAACAATCAGCCCCAGCATTTT. The encoded protein is CSAIRRNNQPQHF.

This clonotype was detected ten times or more. J is TRBJ2-2 and V is TRBV29-1; D is undetermined. The germline gives CDR1 SQVTM, CDR2 ANQGSEA. The CDR3 loop spans 10 amino acids. With 6 bases removed from V and 3 bases from J, the gap between germline ends came to 2 bases. The DNA of the CDR3 is TGCAGCGTCGACACCGGGGAGCTGTTTTTT. Its protein product is CSVDTGELFF.

This sequence joins TRBV7-2 and TRBJ2-5; D is unresolved. CDR3 length equals 14 residues. Looked up from germline, CDR1 is SGHTA and CDR2 is FQGNSA. Trimming took off 5 bases at V and 4 bases at J, with 14 bases between the two ends. The CDR3 reads CASSPRVGPETQYF. The DNA for the CDR3 is TGTGCCAGCAGCCCACGCGTAGGGCCAGAGACCCAGTACTTC.

The chain has TRBV25-1 and TRBJ1-2; 7 bases agree with TRBD1. With 8 bases clipped from V and 4 bases from J, the junction kept 7 bases outside the gene matches. The CDR3 extends over 13 amino acids. The V gene's germline CDR1 is MGHDK and CDR2 SYGVNS. The CDR3 region is CASDSDRVYGYTF. The CDR3 region has the DNA TGTGCCAGCGACTCTGACAGGGTCTATGGCTACACCTTC.

This rearrangement joins TRBV12-3 or TRBV12-4 to TRBJ2-5, with TRBD2 identical over 9 bases. With V trimmed by 4 bases and J by 5 bases, 5 bases remained unmatched. The CDR3 extends over 14 amino acids. CDR3 coding DNA: TGTGCCAGCAGTTCCTTAGCGGGAGACGAGACCCAGTACTTC. Translated, it gives CASSSLAGDETQYF.

In regard to this clonotype: One end of the junction does not line up with germline, which may come from a read error. The rearrangement links TRBV7-2 to TRBJ2-2; D is uncertain. CDR3 length: 15 amino acids. Germline V CDR1 and CDR2: SGHTA, FQGNSA. DNA of the CDR3: TGCGCCAGCAGCCCCGGCCGGGTCGACACCGGGGAGCTGTTTTTT. Residues: CASSPGRVDTGELFF.

The genes are TRBV29-1 and TRBJ1-1; D possibly corresponds to TRBD1 (5 bases). V gave up 4 bases and J gave up 1 base, with 10 bases separating them. CDR1 and CDR2 from the germline V gene are SQVTM and ANQGSEA. This CDR3 has 13 residues. The CDR3 DNA is TGCAGCGTTGGGCGGGGGAAGAACACTGAAGCTTTCTTT. Translating gives CSVGRGKNTEAFF.

The chain couples TRBV24-1 to TRBJ1-2, with D unresolved. Germline V lookup: CDR1 KGHDR, CDR2 SFDVKD. Between the trimmed V and J ends, which lost 2 bases and 7 bases, there was a span of 7 bases. The CDR3 runs to 12 residues. In nucleotides, the CDR3 is TGTGCCACCAGTGATTGGGAGGGTGGCTACACCTTC. This gives the protein CATSDWEGGYTF.

This clonotype was found a few times. The chain combines TRBV7-6 with TRBJ2-7; 7 bases align to TRBD2. From germline, CDR1 is SGHVS and CDR2 FNYEAQ. This CDR3 contains 15 residues. The V segment lost 6 bases and the J segment 6 bases; nucleotides outside the gene matches: 14. DNA of the CDR3: TGTGCCAGCAGTTACTTCAGAGCGGGGACCAGCGAGCAGTACTTC. It translates to CASSYFRAGTSEQYF. Full variable domain (outside the CDR3, taken from reference TRBV7-6 and TRBJ2-7): GAGVSQSPRYKVTKRGQDVALRCDPISGHVSLYWYRQALGQGPEFLTYFNYEAQQDKSGLPNDRFSAERPEGSISTLTIQRTEQRDSAMYRCASSYFRAGTSEQYFGPGTRLTVT.

This clonotype was seen many times. V usage is TRBV20-1 and J usage is TRBJ1-5; D is uncertain. The CDR3 has 14 amino acids. CDR1 DFQATT and CDR2 SNEGSKA come from the germline V gene (reference sequence). Trimming shortened V by 3 bases and J by 2 bases, and 11 bases separated the two germline ends. CDR3 amino acids: CSASSEVGNQPQHF. DNA for the CDR3: TGCAGTGCTAGTTCGGAGGTTGGCAATCAGCCCCAGCATTTT.

CDR3 region: CATRGRLNTEAFF. The CDR3 DNA follows: TGTGCCACGCGAGGACGTCTGAACACTGAAGCTTTCTTT. V is TRBV12-3 or TRBV12-4 and J is TRBJ1-1; D uncertain. This CDR3 has 13 residues. The V end was cut by 10 bases, the J end by 0 bases, with 12 bases between.

Only one count was recorded for this clonotype. V usage is TRBV6-1 and J usage is TRBJ1-5; 7 nucleotides align to TRBD1. Germline loops: CDR1 MNHNS, CDR2 SASEGT. This CDR3 contains 18 residues. The trim removed 7 bases at V and 0 bases at J, leaving 15 bases unmatched. CDR3 sequence (DNA): TGTGCCAGCATAAGGAGGAAGGGGGCATGGTATAGCAATCAGCCCCAGCATTTT. Its translation is CASIRRKGAWYSNQPQHF.

There are many counts of this clonotype. The V gene is TRBV7-2, the J gene TRBJ1-2; 7 positions agree with TRBD1. CDR3 length equals 13 residues. Germline-derived CDR1 and CDR2 are SGHTA and FQGNSA. J gave up 7 bases and V 5 bases, and 7 bases lay outside the gene matches. For the CDR3, the DNA is TGTGCCAGCAGCCAACCGACAGGGATTGGCTACACCTTC. Translated: CASSQPTGIGYTF.

This clonotype showed up just a few times. The CDR3 DNA is TGCGCCAGCAGCTTTGGACAGGGGGACGAGCAGTACTTC. Its translation: CASSFGQGDEQYF. The chain is built from TRBV5-1 and TRBJ2-7; TRBD1 agrees at 10 bases. Germline V lookup: CDR1 SGHRS, CDR2 YFSETQ. The CDR3 covers 13 residues. V trimming: 2 bases; J trimming: 5 bases; junction bases outside the gene matches: 1.

A few counts support this clonotype. In this CDR3 the conserved last residue, phenylalanine or tryptophan, is missing, so a read error is likely. It is unclear where the CDR3 begins or ends on the DNA, so no DNA is shown, and the CDR3 is as TCRdb lists it. The rearrangement uses TRBV12-3 or TRBV12-4 and TRBJ1-1; the table assigns TRBD1, which was not confirmed against the DNA. The CDR3 numbers 11 amino acids, ends counted. CDR3 amino acids: CASSSGTAVVM.

The V and J genes are TRBV9 and TRBJ2-5; the match to TRBD1 covers 10 bases. V shed 6 bases and J 5 bases; nucleotides not matched to a gene: 13. In germline, CDR1 is SGDLS, CDR2 YYNGEE. CDR3 length: 16 residues. The CDR3 is CASTKGTGESEETQYF. CDR3 nucleotides: TGTGCCAGCACCAAAGGGACAGGGGAGAGCGAGGAGACCCAGTACTTC.

This clonotype has just a few counts. The CDR3 sequence is CASSLDPRTFLEAFF. The CDR3 DNA reads as TGTGCCAGCAGCTTAGACCCTAGAACTTTCCTTGAAGCTTTCTTT. The genes are TRBV7-2 and TRBJ1-1; D ambiguous. Germline CDR1 is SGHTA and CDR2 is FQGNSA. The CDR3 contains 15 residues. V lost 1 base, J lost 7 bases, and 16 bases lay in between.

This clonotype was seen once. The V call is TRBV7-2, the J call TRBJ2-1; the D is unclear. The V end was cut by 2 bases, the J end by 5 bases, with 13 bases between. Germline CDR1 and CDR2: SGHTA and FQGNSA. The CDR3 is 15 residues long. The CDR3 nucleotides are TGTGCCAGCAGCTTATTCTCGGCCAGTAACAATGAGCAGTTCTTC. This encodes CASSLFSASNNEQFF.